This paragraph covers one TCR beta chain sequence. Its specificity is not known. All of the isolated RNA was reverse transcribed, so expressed TCRB transcripts were sequenced. Assay: immunoSEQ multiplex PCR; the TCRdb copy retains only in-frame clones and omits some. Here the sample spans a few hundred thousand clones, roughly 25% being singletons. The data are from a study of beta chain features in type 1 diabetes. The study, taken as a whole, reports: Significant though moderate, a shortening of TCRB CDR3s appeared in all four CD4+ subsets of Type 1 diabetes patients.

The germline V and J ends were trimmed by 6 bases and 8 bases, with 7 bases remaining between them. The germline V gene encodes CDR1 MDHEN and CDR2 SYDVKM. The CDR3 loop spans 10 amino acids. This chain uses TRBV28 with TRBJ1-1, with a tentative D call TRBD1 (6 bases). Specimen: naive CD4+ T cells from blood. The origin of this receptor is a woman in her twenties or thirties with type 1 diabetes. The CDR3, as DNA: TGTGCCAGCAGAGGACAGGAAGCTTTCTTT. This translates into CASRGQEAFF.